This passage covers 26 T cell receptor beta chains from one sample sequenced in a study of neurological immune-mediated disorders. TCRdb fed the 5' RACE reads into MiXCR, producing one record per CDR3 protein. The data contain 30,000 or so distinct CDR3 sequences, 10% to 15% of them singletons. Material: PBMCs. The receptors shown here come from a man aged 55 to 70 in good health.

In this sample, this clonotype turned up many times. J is TRBJ1-1 and V is TRBV12-3 or TRBV12-4, with D hard to call. The length of the CDR3 is 13 residues. V was shortened by 6 bases and J by 10 bases, with 18 bases between the two germline ends. The CDR3 DNA sequence: TGTGCCAGCAGACGAACCCAGAGCTTAGGAGCTTTCTTT. Residues: CASRRTQSLGAFF.

This clonotype was recorded at least ten times. This chain connects TRBV20-1 to TRBJ1-1, with D unresolved. The V end lost 4 bases, the J end lost 0 bases, and 9 bases lay between the germline ends. Germline V gene sequence: CDR1 DFQATT, CDR2 SNEGSKA (reference sequence). The CDR3 has 13 residues. The CDR3 sequence is CSAKQPMNTEAFF. DNA for the CDR3: TGCAGTGCTAAACAACCTATGAACACTGAAGCTTTCTTT.

Ten or more counts support this clonotype. V and J are TRBV5-1 and TRBJ2-1, with 8 bases identical to TRBD1. Germline CDR1 and CDR2: SGHRS and YFSETQ. There are 15 residues in the CDR3. With V trimmed by 3 bases and J by 6 bases, 8 bases remained unmatched. The CDR3: CASSSTGVSGNEQFF. The CDR3 DNA reads TGCGCCAGCAGCTCGACAGGGGTTTCTGGCAATGAGCAGTTCTTC.

In this sample, this clonotype turned up many times. The chain is built from TRBV11-2 and TRBJ1-4, with 9 bases lining up with TRBD1. The CDR3 covers 16 residues. V lost 4 bases and J lost 13; bases outside the gene matches: 16. CDR1 and CDR2 (germline): SGHAT, FQNNGV. This CDR3 is CASSSTGGSASDLLFF. CDR3 DNA: TGTGCCAGCAGCTCGACAGGGGGTTCTGCGTCAGATTTACTGTTTTTT.

Of note for this clonotype: A junction end diverges from the germline sequence, so it may reflect a read error. The gene calls are TRBV6-6 and TRBJ1-1, with a tentative D call TRBD1 (6 bases). The CDR3 is made up of 15 amino acids. Germline CDR1 MNHNY, CDR2 SVGAGI (reference sequence). Here the CDR3 DNA reads TGTGTCAGCAGCCCAACTCGGGGGGCCGGAACTGAAGCTTTCTTT. Protein: CVSSPTRGAGTEAFF.

This clonotype was observed at least ten times. J is TRBJ2-1 and V is TRBV12-3 or TRBV12-4; D ambiguous. The CDR3 runs 14 residues. V was pared by 2 bases and J by 6 bases, with 11 bases between. This chain's CDR3 is CASSLQAFLNEQFF. The DNA for the CDR3 is TGTGCCAGCAGTTTACAGGCGTTCCTCAATGAGCAGTTCTTC.

This clonotype was seen repeatedly, ten times or more. The rearrangement links TRBV14 to TRBJ2-5; a possible D gene is TRBD1 (5 bases). Germline CDR1 SGHDN, CDR2 FVKESK. Trimming removed 4 bases at V and 4 bases at J, with 7 bases between. This CDR3 is built from 12 residues. CDR3 amino acids: CASSRTLETQYF. The CDR3 DNA follows: TGTGCCAGCAGCCGGACATTAGAGACCCAGTACTTC.

This clonotype was picked up many times. The chain uses TRBV20-1 and TRBJ2-3; TRBD1 matches at 9 bases. Germline CDR1 reads DFQATT; CDR2 reads SNEGSKA (reference sequence). J was trimmed by 2 bases and V by 6 bases; bases with no gene match: 9. The CDR3 runs to 15 residues. This CDR3 is CSASPGQGNTDTQYF. The DNA of the CDR3 is TGCAGTGCCAGCCCGGGACAGGGTAACACAGATACGCAGTATTTT.

This clonotype occurred many times. The chain combines TRBV29-1 with TRBJ2-7; 7 bases align to TRBD2. The CDR3 has 14 residues. After removal of 7 bases from V and 3 bases from J, the junction contained 12 bases not matched to a gene. Germline assignment: CDR1 SQVTM and CDR2 ANQGSEA. CDR3 nucleotide sequence: TGCAGCGCCCTCCTTAGCGGGTTTGACTACGAGCAGTACTTC. Its translation: CSALLSGFDYEQYF.

This clonotype occurred many times. The chain uses TRBV11-2 and TRBJ2-1; 15 bases line up with TRBD2. The V gene end was trimmed by 3 bases and the J gene end by 8 bases; junction bases not matched to a gene: 8. This CDR3 has 17 residues. The germline CDR1 and CDR2 sequences are SGHAT and FQNNGV. CDR3 loop: CASSLGTSGRWRDEQFF. Here the CDR3 DNA reads TGTGCCAGCAGCTTGGGGACTAGCGGGAGGTGGCGGGATGAGCAGTTCTTC.

Judged by abundance, this clonotype is medium-sized (0.01 to 0.1%). The chain employs TRBV9 and TRBJ2-7; no reliable D call. The germline CDR1 and CDR2 sequences are SGDLS and YYNGEE. With 4 bases removed from V and 4 bases from J, the gap between germline ends came to 21 bases. The CDR3 covers 16 residues. CDR3 DNA: TGTGCCAGCAGCCCGCAAATCTCAACTTGGAGTTACGAGCAGTACTTC. This codes for CASSPQISTWSYEQYF.

Sample share makes this clonotype medium-sized. J is TRBJ2-3 and V is TRBV29-1; 9 positions match TRBD2. The CDR3 contains 17 residues. Germline loops: CDR1 SQVTM, CDR2 ANQGSEA. V lost 4 bases to trimming and J lost 4 bases; unmatched junction nucleotides: 15. The CDR3 spells CSVAGDWREGSPDTQYF. The CDR3 DNA reads as TGCAGCGTTGCGGGGGACTGGCGGGAGGGATCCCCAGATACGCAGTATTTT.

This clonotype was counted a single time. The chain combines TRBV11-1 with TRBJ2-5; 7 bases align to TRBD2. CDR1 and CDR2 from the germline V gene are SGHAT and FQDESV (reference sequence). CDR3 size: 15 residues. Trimming cost V 0 bases and J 5 bases; bases outside gene matches: 6. The CDR3 DNA is TGTGCCAGCAGCTTAGCGGGAGGGCTCGAGGAGACCCAGTACTTC. It is translated as CASSLAGGLEETQYF.

In its sample, this clonotype ranks as medium-sized. The rearrangement joins TRBV29-1 to TRBJ2-7; 12 positions match TRBD2. CDR3 length equals 15 residues. The germline CDR1 and CDR2 sequences are SQVTM and ANQGSEA. The V gene end was trimmed by 0 bases and the J gene end by 5 bases; junction bases not matched to a gene: 5. DNA for the CDR3: TGCAGCGTTGAAGATCACGGACTAGCGGGAAACGAGCAGTACTTC. Encoded protein: CSVEDHGLAGNEQYF.

This clonotype has a count of ten or more. This chain uses TRBV5-5 with TRBJ2-1; D perhaps matches TRBD1 (6 bases). Looked up from germline, CDR1 is SGHKS and CDR2 is YYEKEE (reference sequence). This CDR3 has 14 residues. With 2 bases removed from V and 5 bases from J, the gap between germline ends came to 11 bases. CDR3 bases: TGTGCCAGCAGCTTTGGACAGAGGGACAATGAGCAGTTCTTC. It encodes CASSFGQRDNEQFF.

This clonotype occurred many times. V gene TRBV20-1 combines with J gene TRBJ1-6; possible D gene TRBD1, 5 bases. Germline V gene data show CDR1 as DFQATT and CDR2 as SNEGSKA (reference sequence). The CDR3 consists of 14 residues. Between the trimmed V and J ends, which lost 6 bases and 6 bases, there was a span of 15 bases. The CDR3, as DNA: TGCAGTGCCCCTAGGGCAGGGCCTAATTCACCCCTCCACTTT. It codes for CSAPRAGPNSPLHF.

This clonotype came up many times. This chain connects TRBV10-3 to TRBJ2-2; D gene uncertain. In germline, CDR1 is ENHRY, CDR2 SYGVKD. The CDR3 has 13 amino acids. V lost 8 bases and J 6 bases, leaving 13 bases between the germline ends. As DNA, the CDR3 is TGTGCCATCGGGTCGATGGGTGCCGGGGAGCTGTTTTTT. Translation gives CAIGSMGAGELFF.

This clonotype was detected many times. The chain combines TRBV20-1 with TRBJ2-5; tentative D call: TRBD1 (5 bases). Germline assignment: CDR1 DFQATT and CDR2 SNEGSKA (reference sequence). The V and J ends lost 5 bases and 1 base respectively, with 17 bases between them. This CDR3 spans 15 amino acids. CDR3 sequence (DNA): TGCAGTGCTGGAGTCCCGCCAGGGCGCCAAGAGACCCAGTACTTC. Residues: CSAGVPPGRQETQYF.

This clonotype has ten or more counts. This rearrangement joins TRBV7-9 to TRBJ1-2; 8 bases match TRBD1. The CDR3 sequence is 15 residues long. J lost 7 bases, V lost 1 base, and 8 bases had no gene match. CDR1 SEHNR and CDR2 FQNEAQ come from the germline V gene (reference sequence). This CDR3 is CASSLVVRGQFGYTF. Here the CDR3 DNA reads TGTGCCAGCAGCTTAGTGGTCAGGGGGCAATTTGGCTACACCTTC.

This clonotype was detected ten times or more. V is TRBV27 and J is TRBJ2-1; 12 nucleotides align to TRBD1. J lost 6 bases, V lost 10 bases, and 4 bases had no gene match. Germline V lookup: CDR1 MNHEY, CDR2 SMNVEV (reference sequence). This CDR3 comprises 13 residues. The CDR3 protein is CATGTGGINEQFF. In nucleotides, the CDR3 is TGTGCCACCGGGACAGGGGGCATCAATGAGCAGTTCTTC.

This clonotype has at least ten counts. The rearrangement uses TRBV12-3 or TRBV12-4 and TRBJ2-3; D remains unclear. The CDR3 is 15 residues long. Trimming removed 6 bases at V and 2 bases at J, with 15 bases between. CDR3 in amino acids: CASSSKKIYTDTQYF. As DNA, the CDR3 is TGTGCCAGCAGCTCCAAGAAAATCTACACAGATACGCAGTATTTT.

Sample share makes this clonotype medium-sized. This rearrangement joins TRBV18 to TRBJ2-5; D unclear. There are 13 residues in the CDR3. Germline CDR1 KGHSH, CDR2 LQKENI. Trimming shortened V by 4 bases and J by 2 bases, and 8 bases separated the two germline ends. CDR3 nucleotides: TGTGCCAGCTCACTGGACGGTCAAGAGACCCAGTACTTC. This encodes CASSLDGQETQYF.

Of note for this clonotype: Since a much larger clone is just one base distant, this may be a read error. The chain employs TRBV7-3 and TRBJ2-2; 10 bases map to TRBD2. The CDR3 has 16 residues. CDR1 is SGHTA and CDR2 is FQGTGA in the germline V gene. The CDR3 DNA sequence: TGTGCCAACAGCTTAACCGGGACTAGCGCCACCGGGGAGCTGTTTTTT. Its translation is CANSLTGTSATGELFF. The complete variable domain, with remaining parts taken from reference TRBV7-3 and TRBJ2-2, reads GAGVSQTPSNKVTEKGKYVELRCDPISGHTALYWYRQSLGQGPEFLIYFQGTGAADDSGLPNDRFFAVRPEGSVSTLKIQRTERGDSAVYLCANSLTGTSATGELFFGEGSRLTVL.

This clonotype was seen at least ten times. The genes are TRBV20-1 and TRBJ2-5; 10 nucleotides match TRBD2. CDR3 length: 15 amino acids. V was pared by 5 bases and J by 4 bases, with 10 bases of the junction left unmatched. Germline V gives CDR1 DFQATT, CDR2 SNEGSKA (reference sequence). This CDR3 reads CSAPAASGSRETQYF. The CDR3 bases are TGCAGTGCTCCCGCGGCTAGCGGGAGTCGAGAGACCCAGTACTTC.

This clonotype has at least ten counts. This chain joins TRBV7-9 and TRBJ2-1; D might be TRBD2 (5 bases). CDR1 and CDR2 from the germline V gene are SEHNR and FQNEAQ (reference sequence). This CDR3 comprises 14 residues. Trimming removed 7 bases from V and 0 bases from J, with 10 bases in between. CDR3 loop: CASTPEASYNEQFF. CDR3 DNA: TGTGCCAGCACCCCGGAGGCCTCCTACAATGAGCAGTTCTTC.

By proportion, this clonotype is medium-sized. The genes are TRBV4-3 and TRBJ1-2; D possibly corresponds to TRBD1 (6 bases). The ends were cut back, 4 bases at V and 2 bases at J, with 17 bases in the middle. Germline V lookup: CDR1 LGHNA, CDR2 YSLEER. CDR3 length equals 16 residues. CDR3 protein: CASSRDVRTGNYGYTF. In nucleotides, the CDR3 is TGCGCCAGCAGCCGAGATGTCCGAACAGGGAACTATGGCTACACCTTC.